This TCR beta chain derives from a study of somatic mutations in cytotoxic T cells in rheumatoid arthritis. Broader study findings: About an eighth of the roughly 60 patients had a largest CD8+ clone above 20% of CD8+ cells. With advancing age, CD8+ clonality climbed in rheumatoid arthritis patients but did not rise in healthy controls.

Once isolated by positive magnetic bead selection, the CD4+ and CD8+ cells had their purity checked by flow cytometry. In regard to this clone: Its antigen is currently unknown.

Clones were read by immunoSEQ multiplex PCR, and TCRdb kept only the in-frame ones, dropping some. Here the sample spans about 30,000 clones, 75% to 90% being singletons. CDR3 length: 14 residues. Germline CDR1 and CDR2: SGHRS and YFSETQ. V was pared by 0 bases and J by 3 bases, with 10 bases between. The material sequenced was CD8+ T cells sorted from blood. The TCR was taken from an adult with rheumatoid arthritis. The chain couples TRBV5-1 to TRBJ2-7; no clear D gene. CDR3 residues: CASSLGDRVYEQYF. CDR3 DNA: TGCGCCAGCAGCTTGGGGGATAGGGTCTACGAGCAGTACTTC.